This T cell receptor beta chain was captured by sequencing in a study of T cell responses to AZD1222 COVID-19 vaccine. Using immunoSEQ multiplex PCR, the repertoire was profiled, and TCRdb retains in-frame clones only, with some absent. The sample has about 97,000 clones, 90% seen once. Per the germline V gene, CDR1 is SGHNT and CDR2 is YYREEE (reference sequence). The length of the CDR3 is 16 residues. V lost 5 bases and J 7 bases, leaving 19 bases between the germline ends. Study results and limitations: Donors in the cohort were predominantly white British and more often female, and clonal diversity was possibly underestimated. Spike-specific TCR repertoires showed rising breadth and depth after two AZD1222 doses.

As for this clone: What it recognizes is unknown.

The chain combines TRBV5-4 with TRBJ1-6; weak D call: TRBD1 (6 bases). The origin of this receptor is an adult in good health. The source was peripheral blood, collected on day 0 of AZD1222 vaccination. CDR3 nucleotide sequence: TGTGCCAGCAGGTCGACAGGACCGTTACGAAATTCACCCCTCCACTTT. This translates into CASRSTGPLRNSPLHF.